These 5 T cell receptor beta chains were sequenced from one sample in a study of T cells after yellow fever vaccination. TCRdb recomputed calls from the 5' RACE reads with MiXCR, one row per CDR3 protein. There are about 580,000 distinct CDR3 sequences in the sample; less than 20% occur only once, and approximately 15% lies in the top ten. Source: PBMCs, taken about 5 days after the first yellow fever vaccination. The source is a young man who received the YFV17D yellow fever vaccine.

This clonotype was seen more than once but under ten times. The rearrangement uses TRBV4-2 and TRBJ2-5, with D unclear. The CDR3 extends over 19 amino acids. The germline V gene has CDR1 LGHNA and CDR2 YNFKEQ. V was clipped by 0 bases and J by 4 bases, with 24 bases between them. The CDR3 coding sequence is TGTGCCAGCAGCCAAGATCTAGTGCGTGCGTCGCTGGCTCGAGAGACCCAGTACTTC. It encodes CASSQDLVRASLARETQYF.

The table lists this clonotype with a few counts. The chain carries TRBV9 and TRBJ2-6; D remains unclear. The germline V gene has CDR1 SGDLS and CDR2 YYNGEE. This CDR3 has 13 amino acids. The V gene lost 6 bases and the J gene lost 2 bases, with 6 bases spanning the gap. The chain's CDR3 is CASTYPGANVLTF. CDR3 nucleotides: TGTGCCAGCACTTACCCTGGGGCCAACGTCCTGACTTTC.

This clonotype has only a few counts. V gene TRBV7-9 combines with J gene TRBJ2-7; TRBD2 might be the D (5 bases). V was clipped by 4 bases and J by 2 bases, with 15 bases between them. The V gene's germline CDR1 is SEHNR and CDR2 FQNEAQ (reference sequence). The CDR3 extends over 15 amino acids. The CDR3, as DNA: TGTGCCAGCAGCTCTACCGAGGACTTCGCCTACGAGCAGTACTTC. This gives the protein CASSSTEDFAYEQYF.

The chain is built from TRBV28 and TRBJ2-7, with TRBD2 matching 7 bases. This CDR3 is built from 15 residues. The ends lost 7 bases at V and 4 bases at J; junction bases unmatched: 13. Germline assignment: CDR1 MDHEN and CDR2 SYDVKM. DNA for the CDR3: TGTGCCAGCACCTCGCGCGCTAGCGGCTCATACGAGCAGTACGTC. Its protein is CASTSRASGSYEQYV.

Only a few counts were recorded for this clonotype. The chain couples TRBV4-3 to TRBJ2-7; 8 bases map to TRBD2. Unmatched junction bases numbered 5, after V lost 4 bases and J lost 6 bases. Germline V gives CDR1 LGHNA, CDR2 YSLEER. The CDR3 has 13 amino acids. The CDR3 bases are TGCGCCAGCAGCCCCGGACTAGCCACCGAGCAGTACTTC. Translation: CASSPGLATEQYF.